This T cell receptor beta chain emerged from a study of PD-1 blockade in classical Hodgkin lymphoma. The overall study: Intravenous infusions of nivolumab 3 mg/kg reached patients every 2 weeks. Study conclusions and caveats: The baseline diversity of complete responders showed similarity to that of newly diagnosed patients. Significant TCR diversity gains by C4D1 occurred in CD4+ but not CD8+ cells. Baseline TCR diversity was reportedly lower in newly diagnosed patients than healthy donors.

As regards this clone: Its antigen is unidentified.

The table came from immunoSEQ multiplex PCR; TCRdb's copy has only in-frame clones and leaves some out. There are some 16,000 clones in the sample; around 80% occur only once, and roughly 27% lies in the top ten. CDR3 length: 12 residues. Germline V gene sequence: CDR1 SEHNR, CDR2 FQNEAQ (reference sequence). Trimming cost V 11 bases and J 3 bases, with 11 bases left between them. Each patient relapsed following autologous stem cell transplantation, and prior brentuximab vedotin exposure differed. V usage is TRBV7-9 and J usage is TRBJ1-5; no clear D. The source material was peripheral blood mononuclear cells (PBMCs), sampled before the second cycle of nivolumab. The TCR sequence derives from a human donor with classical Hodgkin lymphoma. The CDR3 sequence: CAGGRDNQPQHF. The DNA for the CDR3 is TGTGCCGGCGGACGGGACAATCAGCCCCAGCATTTT.